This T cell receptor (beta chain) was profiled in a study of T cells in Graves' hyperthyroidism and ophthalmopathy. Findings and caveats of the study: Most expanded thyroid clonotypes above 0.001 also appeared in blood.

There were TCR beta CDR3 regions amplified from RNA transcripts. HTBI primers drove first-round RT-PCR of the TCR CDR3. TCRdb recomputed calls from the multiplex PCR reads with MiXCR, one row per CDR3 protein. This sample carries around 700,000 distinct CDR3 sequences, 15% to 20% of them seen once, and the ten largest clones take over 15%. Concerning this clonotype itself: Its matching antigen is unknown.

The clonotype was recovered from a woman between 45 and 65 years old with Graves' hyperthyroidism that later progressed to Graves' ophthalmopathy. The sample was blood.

Here the CDR3 DNA reads TGTGCCAGCAGTTTAGGGCAGCTCTACACCTTC. Translated, it gives CASSLGQLYTF. The chain employs TRBV12-3 or TRBV12-4 and TRBJ1-2; unclear D gene. The length of the CDR3 is 11 residues. Trimming cost V 1 base and J 10 bases, with 7 bases left between them.